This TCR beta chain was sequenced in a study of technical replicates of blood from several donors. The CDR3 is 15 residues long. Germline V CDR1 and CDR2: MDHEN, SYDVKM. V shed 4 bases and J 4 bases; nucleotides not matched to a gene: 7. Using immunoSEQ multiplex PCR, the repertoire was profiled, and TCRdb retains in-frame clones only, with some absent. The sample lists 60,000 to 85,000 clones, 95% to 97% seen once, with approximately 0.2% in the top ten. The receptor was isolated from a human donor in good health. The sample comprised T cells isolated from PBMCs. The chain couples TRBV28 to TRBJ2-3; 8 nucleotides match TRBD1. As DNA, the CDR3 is TGTGCCAGCAGTTCGACAGGGGAGGCTGCAGATACGCAGTATTTT. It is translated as CASSSTGEAADTQYF.